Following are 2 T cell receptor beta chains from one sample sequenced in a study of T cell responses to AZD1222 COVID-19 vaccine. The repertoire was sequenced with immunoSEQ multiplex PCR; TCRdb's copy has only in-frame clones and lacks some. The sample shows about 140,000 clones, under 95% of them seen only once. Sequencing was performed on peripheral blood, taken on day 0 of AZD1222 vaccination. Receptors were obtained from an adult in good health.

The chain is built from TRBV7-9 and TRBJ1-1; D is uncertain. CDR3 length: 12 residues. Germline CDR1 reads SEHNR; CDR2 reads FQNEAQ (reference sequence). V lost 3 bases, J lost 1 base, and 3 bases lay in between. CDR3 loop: CASSFPNTEAFF. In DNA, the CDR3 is TGTGCCAGCAGCTTCCCGAACACTGAAGCTTTCTTT.

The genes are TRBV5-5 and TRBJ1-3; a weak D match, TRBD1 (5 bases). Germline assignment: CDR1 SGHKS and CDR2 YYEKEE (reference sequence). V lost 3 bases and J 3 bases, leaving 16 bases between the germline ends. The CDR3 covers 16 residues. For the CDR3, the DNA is TGTGCCAGCAGCTGGAGGAAGGGGAGTGGTGGAAACACCATATATTTT. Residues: CASSWRKGSGGNTIYF. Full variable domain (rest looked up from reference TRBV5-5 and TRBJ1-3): DAGVTQSPTHLIKTRGQQVTLRCSPISGHKSVSWYQQVLGQGPQFIFQYYEKEERGRGNFPDRFSARQFPNYSSELNVNALLLGDSALYLCASSWRKGSGGNTIYFGEGSWLTVV.